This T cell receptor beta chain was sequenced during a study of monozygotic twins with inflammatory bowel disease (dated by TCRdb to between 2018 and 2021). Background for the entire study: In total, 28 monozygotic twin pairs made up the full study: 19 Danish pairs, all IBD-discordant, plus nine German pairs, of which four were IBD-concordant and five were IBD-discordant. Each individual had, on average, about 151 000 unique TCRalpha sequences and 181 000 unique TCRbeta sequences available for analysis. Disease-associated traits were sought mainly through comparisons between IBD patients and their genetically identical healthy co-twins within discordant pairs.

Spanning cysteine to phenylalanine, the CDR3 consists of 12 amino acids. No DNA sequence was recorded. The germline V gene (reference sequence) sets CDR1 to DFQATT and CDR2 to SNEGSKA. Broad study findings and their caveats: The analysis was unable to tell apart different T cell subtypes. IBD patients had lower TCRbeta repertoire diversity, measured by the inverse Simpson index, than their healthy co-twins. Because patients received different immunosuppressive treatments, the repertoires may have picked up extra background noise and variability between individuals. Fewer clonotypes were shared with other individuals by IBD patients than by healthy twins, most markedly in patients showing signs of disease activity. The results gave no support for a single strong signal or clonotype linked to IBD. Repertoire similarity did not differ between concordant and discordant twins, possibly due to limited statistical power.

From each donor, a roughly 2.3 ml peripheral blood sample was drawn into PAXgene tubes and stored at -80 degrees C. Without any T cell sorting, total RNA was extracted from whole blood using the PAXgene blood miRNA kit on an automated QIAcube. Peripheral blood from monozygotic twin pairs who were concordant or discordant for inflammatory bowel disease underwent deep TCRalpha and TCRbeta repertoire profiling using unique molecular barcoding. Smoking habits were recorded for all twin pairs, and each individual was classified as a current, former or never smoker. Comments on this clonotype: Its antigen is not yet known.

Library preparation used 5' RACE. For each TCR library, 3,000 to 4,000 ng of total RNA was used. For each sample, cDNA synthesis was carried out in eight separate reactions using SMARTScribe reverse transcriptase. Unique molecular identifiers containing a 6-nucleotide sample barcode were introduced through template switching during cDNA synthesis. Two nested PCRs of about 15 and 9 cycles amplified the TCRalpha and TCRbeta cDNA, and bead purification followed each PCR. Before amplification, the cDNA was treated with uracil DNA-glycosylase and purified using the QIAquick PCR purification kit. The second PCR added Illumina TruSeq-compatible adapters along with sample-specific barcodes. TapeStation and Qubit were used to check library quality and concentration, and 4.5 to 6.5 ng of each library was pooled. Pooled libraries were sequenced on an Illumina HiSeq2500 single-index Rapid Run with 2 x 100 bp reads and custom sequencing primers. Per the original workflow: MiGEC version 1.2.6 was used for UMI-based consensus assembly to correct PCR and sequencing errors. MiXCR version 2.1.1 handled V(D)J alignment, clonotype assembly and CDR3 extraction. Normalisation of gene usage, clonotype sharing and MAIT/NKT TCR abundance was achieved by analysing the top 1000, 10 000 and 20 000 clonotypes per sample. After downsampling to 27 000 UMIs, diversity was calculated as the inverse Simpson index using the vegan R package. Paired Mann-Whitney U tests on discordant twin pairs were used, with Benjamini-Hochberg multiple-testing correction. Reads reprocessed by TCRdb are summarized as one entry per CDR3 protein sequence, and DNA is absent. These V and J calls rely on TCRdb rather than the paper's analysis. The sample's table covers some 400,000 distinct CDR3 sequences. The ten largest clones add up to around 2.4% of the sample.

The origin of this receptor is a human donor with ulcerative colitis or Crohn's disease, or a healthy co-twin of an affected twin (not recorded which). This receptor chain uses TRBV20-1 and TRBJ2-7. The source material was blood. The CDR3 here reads CSARDRGPEQYF.